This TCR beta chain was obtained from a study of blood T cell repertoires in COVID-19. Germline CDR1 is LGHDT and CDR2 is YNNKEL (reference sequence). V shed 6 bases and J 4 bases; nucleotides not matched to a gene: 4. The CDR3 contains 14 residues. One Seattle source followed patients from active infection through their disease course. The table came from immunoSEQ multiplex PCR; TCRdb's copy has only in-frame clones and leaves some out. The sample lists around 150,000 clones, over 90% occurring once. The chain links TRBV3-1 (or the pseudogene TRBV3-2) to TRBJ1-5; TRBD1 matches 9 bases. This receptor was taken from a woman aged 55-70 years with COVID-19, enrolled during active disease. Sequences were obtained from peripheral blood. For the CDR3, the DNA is TGTGCCAGCAGTCCCGGGACAGGGAATCAGCCCCAGCATTTT. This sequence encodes CASSPGTGNQPQHF.